The rows below give T cell receptor beta chains drawn from one sample of a study of Ad26.COV2.S vaccination and SARS-CoV-2 variants. TCRdb keeps only in-frame clones here, not all; method: immunoSEQ multiplex PCR. The table includes about 320,000 clones, just over 85% detected once. Sequencing was performed on peripheral blood, taken in a trial of Ad26.COV2.S vaccine versus placebo. The origin of the receptors is a person between 18 and 59 years old who received the Ad26.COV2.S COVID-19 vaccine or a placebo. The CDR3 runs from the conserved cysteine through the conserved F or W.

v_gene	j_gene	CDR3aa
TRBV7-9	TRBJ1-1	CASSLRQGGPTEAFF
TRBV6-2/TRBV6-3	TRBJ1-6	CASSRQGTGSPLHF
TRBV5-6	TRBJ2-3	CASSYLGVAANTDTQYF
TRBV30	TRBJ1-6	CAWSISGTGNSPLHF
TRBV5-1	TRBJ2-1	CASTAGQGYYNEQFF
TRBV19	TRBJ2-3	CASSTRLEGRRTDTQYF
TRBV7-8	TRBJ1-6	CASSPGVGFNSPLHF
TRBV5-6	TRBJ1-6	CASSSLGSSPLHF
TRBV6-1	TRBJ1-1	CASSEATGGLGTEAFF
TRBV5-1	TRBJ2-2	CASSHRPEGTGELFF
TRBV4-3	TRBJ2-3	CASSQQVPLNGGPDTQYF
TRBV2	TRBJ1-1	CASSEGHGGRAFF
TRBV19	TRBJ1-2	CASSTAWEGSYGYTF
TRBV4-1	TRBJ1-6	CASSLGPREAASPLHF
TRBV7-2	TRBJ2-7	CASSLRGAYEQYF
TRBV5-1	TRBJ2-3	CASRNRLSTDTQYF
TRBV5-1	TRBJ2-5	CASSWSIQETQYF
TRBV5-4	TRBJ1-6	CASSPGTGAASSPLHF
TRBV5-4	TRBJ1-4	CASSSQGNNEKLFF
TRBV3-1/TRBV3-2	TRBJ1-5	CASSQEGRQPQHF
TRBV5-5	TRBJ2-3	CASSSRLAGSTDTQYF
TRBV11-1	TRBJ2-5	CASSLLWTGDQYF
TRBV19	TRBJ1-2	CASSISGGRTFNYGYTF
TRBV9	TRBJ2-2	CASSVATGVTGELFF
TRBV6-5	TRBJ1-1	CASSYETGVMAEAFF
TRBV21-1	TRBJ1-5	CASSIEAPSTQPQHF
TRBV18	TRBJ1-2	CASSPQANYGYTF
TRBV7-2	TRBJ1-1	CASSLERGTEAFF
TRBV4-2	TRBJ2-1	CASSQGLVDEQFF
TRBV10-3	TRBJ1-1	CATRPIGDTEAFF
TRBV10-1	TRBJ1-1	CASGGSNTEAFF
TRBV11-2	TRBJ1-1	CASSPGSRGDTEAFF
TRBV7-2	TRBJ2-5	CASSLASPAGGPETQYF
TRBV19	TRBJ1-5	CASSYDHNQPQHF
TRBV5-1	TRBJ1-2	CASGTGDNYGYTF
TRBV10-3	TRBJ2-3	CAITPGLAGGPDTQYF
TRBV7-2	TRBJ2-1	CASSLGRGGWSYNEQFF